This entry describes one T cell receptor beta chain. Its antigen is unidentified. Profiling relied on immunoSEQ multiplex PCR, and the TCRdb table lists in-frame clones only, not all of them. The profile shows 95,000 to 150,000 clones, roughly nine tenths of them singletons. The data derive from a study of T cell responses to AZD1222 COVID-19 vaccine. Whole-study results and caveats: Scientists sampled the repertoires only once the peak T cell response had passed. Following two doses of AZD1222, Spike-specific TCR breadth and depth rose.

Germline CDR1 reads MNHEY; CDR2 reads SVGAGI. The junction had 16 bases not matched to a gene; V was cut back by 11 bases and J by 4 bases. The CDR3 runs 15 residues. The chain has TRBV6-5 and TRBJ1-1; 7 bases align to TRBD1. The source material was peripheral blood, sampled on day 0 of AZD1222 vaccination. The receptor was derived from an adult in good health. CDR3 bases: TGTGCCTCGGGAGGGAGGGGGCGGTTTGGCACTGAAGCTTTCTTT. The encoded protein is CASGGRGRFGTEAFF.